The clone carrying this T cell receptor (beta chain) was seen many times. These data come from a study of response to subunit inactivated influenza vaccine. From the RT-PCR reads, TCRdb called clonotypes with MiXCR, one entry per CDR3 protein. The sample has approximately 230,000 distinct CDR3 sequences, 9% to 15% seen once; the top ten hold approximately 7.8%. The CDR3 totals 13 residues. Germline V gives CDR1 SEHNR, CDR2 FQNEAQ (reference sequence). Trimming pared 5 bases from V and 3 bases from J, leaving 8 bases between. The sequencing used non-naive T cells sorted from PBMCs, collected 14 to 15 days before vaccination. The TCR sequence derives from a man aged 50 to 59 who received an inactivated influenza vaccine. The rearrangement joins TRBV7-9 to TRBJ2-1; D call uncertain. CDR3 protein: CASSPLNYNEQFF. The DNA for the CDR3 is TGTGCCAGCAGCCCATTAAACTACAATGAGCAGTTCTTC.